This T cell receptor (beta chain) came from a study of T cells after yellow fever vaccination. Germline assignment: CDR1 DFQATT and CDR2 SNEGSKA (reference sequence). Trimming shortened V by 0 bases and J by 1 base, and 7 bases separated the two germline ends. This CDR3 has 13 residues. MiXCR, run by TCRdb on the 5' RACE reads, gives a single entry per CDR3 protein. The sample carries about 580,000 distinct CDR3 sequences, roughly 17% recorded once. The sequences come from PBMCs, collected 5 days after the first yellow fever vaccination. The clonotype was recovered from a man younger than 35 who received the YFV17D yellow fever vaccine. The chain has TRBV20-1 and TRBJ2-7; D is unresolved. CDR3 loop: CSARDLGSYEQYV. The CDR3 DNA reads TGCAGTGCTAGAGACCTTGGGTCCTACGAGCAGTACGTC.